The source of this TCR beta chain is a study of cytomegalovirus exposure and HLA in healthy donors. Overall study context: The 90 to 150 validation repertoires used the same platform as the 650 to 750 first-cohort repertoires, a later analysis reported.

This CDR3 spans 14 amino acids. Looked up from germline, CDR1 is MNHEY and CDR2 is SVGAGI. Trimming took 6 bases from V and 5 from J; bases not matched to a gene: 4. Assay used: immunoSEQ multiplex PCR; TCRdb lists only in-frame clones, some missing. The data show around 95,000 clones, about 85% seen once. The sequence derives from a man younger than 35 in good health and CMV-seropositive. The specimen was PBMCs. This rearrangement joins TRBV6-5 to TRBJ2-2, with 9 bases aligning to TRBD1. This CDR3 is CASRGQGETGELFF. The CDR3 nucleotides are TGTGCCAGCAGGGGACAGGGTGAGACCGGGGAGCTGTTTTTT.